This T cell receptor beta chain comes out of a study of blood T cell repertoires in COVID-19. Here immunoSEQ multiplex PCR was the method, and the copy in TCRdb shows in-frame clones only, minus some. This table has roughly 350,000 clones, around 87% appearing once. V was clipped by 5 bases and J by 8 bases; unmatched bases: 5. This CDR3 is 14 amino acids long. The V gene's germline CDR1 is MNHEY and CDR2 SVGAGI. While infection was still active, Seattle patients were enrolled and then followed longitudinally. This clone came up once. The TCR was taken from a woman aged 45 to 65 with COVID-19, enrolled during active disease. The chain recombines TRBV6-5 with TRBJ2-1; 11 bases align to TRBD2. Specimen: peripheral blood. The CDR3 DNA sequence: TGTGCCAGCAGTACTAGCGGGAGACTGTATGAGCAGTTCTTC. It yields the protein CASSTSGRLYEQFF.